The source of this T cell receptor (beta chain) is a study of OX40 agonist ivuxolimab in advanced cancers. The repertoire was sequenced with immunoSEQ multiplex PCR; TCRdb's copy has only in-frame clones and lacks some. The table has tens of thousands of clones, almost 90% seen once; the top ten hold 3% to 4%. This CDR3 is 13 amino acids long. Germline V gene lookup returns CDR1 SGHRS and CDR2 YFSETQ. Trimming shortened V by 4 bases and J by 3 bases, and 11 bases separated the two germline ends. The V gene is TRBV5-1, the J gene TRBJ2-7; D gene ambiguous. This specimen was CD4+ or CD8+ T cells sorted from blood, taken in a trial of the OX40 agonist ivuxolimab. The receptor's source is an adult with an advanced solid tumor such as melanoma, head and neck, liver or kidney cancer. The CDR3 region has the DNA TGCGCCAGCAGCCCGCGATCCGGCTACGAGCAGTACTTC. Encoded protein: CASSPRSGYEQYF.